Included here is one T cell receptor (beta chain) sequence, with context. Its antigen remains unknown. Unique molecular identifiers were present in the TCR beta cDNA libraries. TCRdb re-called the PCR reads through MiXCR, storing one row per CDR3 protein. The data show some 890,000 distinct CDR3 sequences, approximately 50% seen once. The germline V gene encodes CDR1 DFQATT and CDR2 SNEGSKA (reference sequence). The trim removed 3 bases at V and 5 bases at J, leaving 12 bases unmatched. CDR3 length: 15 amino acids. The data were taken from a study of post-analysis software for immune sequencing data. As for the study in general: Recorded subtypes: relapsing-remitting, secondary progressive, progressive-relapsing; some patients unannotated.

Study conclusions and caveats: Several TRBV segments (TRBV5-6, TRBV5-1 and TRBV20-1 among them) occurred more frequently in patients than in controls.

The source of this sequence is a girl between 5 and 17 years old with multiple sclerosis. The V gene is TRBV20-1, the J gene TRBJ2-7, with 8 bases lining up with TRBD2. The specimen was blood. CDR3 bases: TGCAGTGCTAGCGATAGACTAGCGATACACGACGAGCAGTACTTC. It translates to CSASDRLAIHDEQYF.